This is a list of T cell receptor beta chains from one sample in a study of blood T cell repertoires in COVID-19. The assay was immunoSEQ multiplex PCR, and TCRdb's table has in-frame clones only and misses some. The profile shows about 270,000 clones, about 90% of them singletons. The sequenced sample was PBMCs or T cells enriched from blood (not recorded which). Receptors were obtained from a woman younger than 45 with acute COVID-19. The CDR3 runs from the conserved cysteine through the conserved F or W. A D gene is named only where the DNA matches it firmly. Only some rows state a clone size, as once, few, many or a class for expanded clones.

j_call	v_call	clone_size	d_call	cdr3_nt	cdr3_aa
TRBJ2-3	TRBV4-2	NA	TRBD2	TGTGCCAGCAGCCCTGGGGGGGGTTCCAGCACAGATACGCAGTATTTT	CASSPGGGSSTDTQYF
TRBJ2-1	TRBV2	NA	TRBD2	TGTGCCAGCAGGGGACTAGCGGAAAGCTCCTACAATGAGCAGTTCTTC	CASRGLAESSYNEQFF
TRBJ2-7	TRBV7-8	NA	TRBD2	TGTGCCAGCAGCTTAGTGCCCCACGCCCGGACGAGTGCGGGAGTTAACGAGCAGTACTTC	CASSLVPHARTSAGVNEQYF
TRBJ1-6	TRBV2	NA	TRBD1	TGTGCCAGCAGCCCCGGGACAGGGAATTCACCCCTCCACTTT	CASSPGTGNSPLHF
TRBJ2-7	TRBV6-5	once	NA	TGTGCCAGCACCGCCCAGGCGGGGGAGCAGTACTTC	CASTAQAGEQYF
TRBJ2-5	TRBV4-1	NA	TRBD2	TGCGCCAGCAGTCAGACGGGCCTAGCGGGTGAGACCCAGTACTTC	CASSQTGLAGETQYF
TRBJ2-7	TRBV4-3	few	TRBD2	TGCGCCAGCAGCCAGATAGCGGGACCTACGTTTGAGCAGTACTTC	CASSQIAGPTFEQYF
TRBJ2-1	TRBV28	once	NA	TGTGCCAGCAGTTTTCGGTCCTACAATGAGCAGTTCTTC	CASSFRSYNEQFF
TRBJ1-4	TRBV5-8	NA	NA	TGTGCCAGCAGCGAACGGGTTGCTTTT	CASSERVAF
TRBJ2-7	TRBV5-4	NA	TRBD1	TGTGCCAGCAGCCAACCGACAGGGCACAGCTCCTACGAGCAGTACTTC	CASSQPTGHSSYEQYF
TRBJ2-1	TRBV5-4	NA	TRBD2	TGTGCCAGCAGCGAGACTAGCAGGGATTATGAGCAGTTCTTC	CASSETSRDYEQFF
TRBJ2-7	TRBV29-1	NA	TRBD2	TGCAGCGTCTCTTGGCGGGAGAGGAACTACGAGCAGTACTTC	CSVSWRERNYEQYF
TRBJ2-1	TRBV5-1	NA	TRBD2	TGCGCCAGCAGCTTGGAAAGTACTAGCGATGAGCAGTTCTTC	CASSLESTSDEQFF
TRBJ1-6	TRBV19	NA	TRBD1	TGTGCCAGTAGTACCGGACAGGCCTATAATTCACCCCTCCACTTT	CASSTGQAYNSPLHF
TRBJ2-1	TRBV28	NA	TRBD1	TGTGCCAGCAGTTCGACCGGGACAGGGAACAATGAGCAGTTCTTC	CASSSTGTGNNEQFF
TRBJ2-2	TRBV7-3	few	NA	TGTGCCAGCAGCTTAATGGCAGGCTCCAACACCGGGGAGCTGTTTTTT	CASSLMAGSNTGELFF